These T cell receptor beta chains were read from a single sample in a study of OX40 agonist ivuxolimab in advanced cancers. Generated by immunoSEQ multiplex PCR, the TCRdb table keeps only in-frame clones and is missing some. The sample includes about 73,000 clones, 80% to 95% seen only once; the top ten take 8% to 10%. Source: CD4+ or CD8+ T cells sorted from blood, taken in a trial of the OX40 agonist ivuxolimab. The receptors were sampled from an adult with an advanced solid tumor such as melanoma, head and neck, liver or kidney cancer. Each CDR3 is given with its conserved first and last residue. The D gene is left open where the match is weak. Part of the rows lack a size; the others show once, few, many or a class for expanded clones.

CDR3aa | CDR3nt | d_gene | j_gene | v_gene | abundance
CASSPSDEGPLYEQYF | TGTGCCAGCAGCCCATCGGACGAGGGTCCCCTCTACGAGCAGTACTTC | NA | TRBJ2-7 | TRBV9 | NA
CASSSTGTDNFYEQYF | TGTGCCAGCAGCTCAACCGGGACGGACAACTTCTACGAGCAGTACTTC | NA | TRBJ2-7 | TRBV7-9 | NA
CASSYEQGNSPLHF | TGTGCCAGCAGTTACGAACAGGGCAATTCACCCCTCCACTTT | NA | TRBJ1-6 | TRBV6-6 | NA
CASSPGSTYEQYF | TGTGCCAGTAGCCCGGGCAGCACCTACGAGCAGTACTTC | NA | TRBJ2-7 | TRBV19 | NA
CASSIRAPNTEAFF | TGTGCCAGTAGTATAAGGGCGCCAAACACTGAAGCTTTCTTT | NA | TRBJ1-1 | TRBV19 | NA
CASRVTPGQTYEQYF | TGTGCCAGCAGGGTAACACCGGGACAGACCTACGAGCAGTACTTC | TRBD1 | TRBJ2-7 | TRBV27 | NA
CASSLAPQGGNQPQHF | TGTGCCAGCAGCTTAGCGCCCCAAGGGGGGAATCAGCCCCAGCATTTT | NA | TRBJ1-5 | TRBV7-6 | NA
CASSPLQGINYGYTF | TGTGCCAGCAGCCCTCTACAGGGAATCAACTATGGCTACACCTTC | NA | TRBJ1-2 | TRBV28 | once
CASSIGQDTGHYEQYF | TGTGCCAGTAGTATAGGCCAGGACACGGGCCACTACGAGCAGTACTTC | NA | TRBJ2-7 | TRBV19 | NA
CASSLVWQGINIQYF | TGTGCCAGCAGCTTAGTCTGGCAGGGAATAAACATTCAGTACTTC | NA | TRBJ2-4 | TRBV7-8 | NA
CASSLMTGPNEKLFF | TGTGCCAGCAGTTTAATGACAGGCCCAAATGAAAAACTGTTTTTT | NA | TRBJ1-4 | TRBV27 | NA
CASRLGGSTDTQYF | TGTGCCAGCCGACTAGGCGGAAGCACAGATACGCAGTATTTT | NA | TRBJ2-3 | TRBV11-2 | NA
CASSPNLAPADTQYF | TGTGCCAGCAGCCCTAATCTAGCCCCCGCAGATACGCAGTATTTT | NA | TRBJ2-3 | TRBV6-4 | once
CASAPGGGRSYEQYF | TGTGCCAGCGCCCCCGGGGGGGGCCGCTCCTACGAGCAGTACTTC | TRBD2 | TRBJ2-7 | TRBV9 | NA
CASSRLGMNTEAFF | TGTGCCAGCAGCCGCTTAGGGATGAACACTGAAGCTTTCTTT | NA | TRBJ1-1 | TRBV4-2 | NA
CASSPRLAGGSDTQYF | TGTGCCAGCAGTCCCCGACTAGCGGGGGGGTCAGATACGCAGTATTTT | TRBD2 | TRBJ2-3 | TRBV27 | NA
CASSVQGAYEQYF | TGTGCCAGCAGCGTGCAGGGGGCCTACGAGCAGTACTTC | TRBD1 | TRBJ2-7 | TRBV7-9 | NA
CASSYLFGGRETQYF | TGTGCCAGCAGTTACTTGTTCGGGGGGCGGGAGACCCAGTACTTC | NA | TRBJ2-5 | TRBV6-5 | NA
CASSLAGTAYGYTF | TGCGCCAGCAGCTTGGCCGGGACAGCCTATGGCTACACCTTC | TRBD1 | TRBJ1-2 | TRBV5-1 | NA
CASSLRPGTEGITDTQYF | TGTGCCAGCAGCTTACGTCCGGGCACTGAAGGCATCACAGATACGCAGTATTTT | NA | TRBJ2-3 | TRBV7-9 | NA
CASSWQGAGEQYF | TGTGCCAGCAGCTGGCAGGGGGCCGGTGAGCAGTACTTC | TRBD1 | TRBJ2-7 | TRBV13 | NA
CSAVVAGLASSSTDTQYF | TGCAGCGCCGTCGTAGCGGGACTAGCTAGTAGTAGCACAGATACGCAGTATTTT | TRBD2 | TRBJ2-3 | TRBV29-1 | once
CASSGIADTNYGYTF | TGTGCCAGCAGCGGGATAGCTGATACTAACTATGGCTACACCTTC | NA | TRBJ1-2 | TRBV5-5 | NA
CASSPGSTTFYEQYF | TGTGCCAGCAGCCCCGGGTCAACGACGTTCTACGAGCAGTACTTC | NA | TRBJ2-7 | TRBV7-8 | once
CASSLSVGGFYEQYF | TGTGCCAGCAGTTTATCGGTAGGGGGCTTCTACGAGCAGTACTTC | TRBD1 | TRBJ2-7 | TRBV27 | NA
CASSWDRAYEQYF | TGCGCCAGCAGCTGGGACAGAGCCTACGAGCAGTACTTC | TRBD1 | TRBJ2-7 | TRBV5-1 | NA
CASSLEGQNPFPYTDTQYF | TGCGCCAGCAGCTTGGAAGGACAGAACCCTTTCCCTTACACAGATACGCAGTATTTT | NA | TRBJ2-3 | TRBV5-1 | NA
CASSLVGQGLTGELFF | TGTGCCAGCAGCTTAGTCGGACAGGGACTGACCGGGGAGCTGTTTTTT | TRBD1 | TRBJ2-2 | TRBV11-2 | NA
CASSIVRNTPWGGLDTEAFF | TGTGCCAGTAGTATAGTCCGAAATACTCCGTGGGGAGGGCTAGACACTGAAGCTTTCTTT | NA | TRBJ1-1 | TRBV19 | NA
CASSTTGLAGRTGELFF | TGTGCCAGCAGCACAACAGGACTAGCGGGGAGGACCGGGGAGCTGTTTTTT | TRBD2 | TRBJ2-2 | TRBV9 | NA
CASSQGDGGAYEQYF | TGCGCCAGCAGCCAAGGGGACGGGGGGGCCTACGAGCAGTACTTC | TRBD2 | TRBJ2-7 | TRBV4-1 | NA
CASSLGRHSYEQYF | TGTGCCAGCAGTTTGGGACGGCACTCCTACGAGCAGTACTTC | NA | TRBJ2-7 | TRBV27 | NA
CATPGEEGAQGYTF | TGTGCCACCCCCGGTGAGGAGGGGGCGCAGGGCTACACCTTC | TRBD1 | TRBJ1-2 | TRBV25-1 | NA
CASRRWGDQPQHF | TGTGCCAGCAGGCGGTGGGGAGACCAGCCCCAGCATTTT | NA | TRBJ1-5 | TRBV6-4 | NA
CASSATGDYGYTF | TGTGCCAGCAGCGCGACAGGGGACTATGGCTACACCTTC | TRBD1 | TRBJ1-2 | TRBV9 | once
CASRGADPSRDGYTF | TGCGCCAGCAGGGGGGCAGATCCTAGCAGGGACGGCTACACCTTC | NA | TRBJ1-2 | TRBV5-1 | NA
CASSLGTGPTSPLHF | TGTGCCAGCAGTTTAGGGACAGGGCCCACTTCGCCCCTCCACTTT | TRBD1 | TRBJ1-6 | TRBV27 | once
CASSQDRLGTEAFF | TGCGCCAGCAGCCAAGACAGGTTGGGCACTGAAGCTTTCTTT | NA | TRBJ1-1 | TRBV4-1 | NA